These 14 T cell receptor beta chains came from one sample sequenced in a study of T cell repertoires in cytomegalovirus infection. TCRdb recomputed calls from the reads with MiXCR, one row per CDR3 protein. Here the sample spans a few hundred thousand distinct CDR3 sequences, roughly 20% being singletons. Sequencing input: PBMCs. The receptors originated from a human donor in good health (CMV status not recorded). Some clones in this sample may be carry-over from other donors' samples.

The DNA of the CDR3 is TGTGCCAGCAGTGAACGGGACTACGAGCAGTACTTC. It is translated as CASSERDYEQYF. The V call is TRBV2, the J call TRBJ2-7; D is perhaps TRBD2 (5 bases). Germline loops: CDR1 SNHLY, CDR2 FYNNEI. The CDR3 contains 12 residues. V was cut by 2 bases and J by 3 bases, with 5 bases left in between.

Details on this clonotype: Since a much larger clone is just one base distant, this may be a read error. CDR3 in amino acids: CASGPQVGANTGELFF. The CDR3 DNA follows: TGTGCCAGCGGTCCCCAAGTGGGCGCGAACACCGGGGAGCTGTTTTTT. The rearrangement links TRBV12-3 or TRBV12-4 to TRBJ2-2; D remains unclear. CDR3 length equals 16 residues. V gave up 8 bases and J gave up 0 bases, with 16 bases separating them.

This chain uses TRBV7-2 with TRBJ2-7; D uncertain. This CDR3 is 13 amino acids long. The germline CDR1 and CDR2 sequences are SGHTA and FQGNSA. V was cut by 2 bases and J by 5 bases, with 10 bases left in between. For the CDR3, the DNA is TGTGCCAGCAGCTTAAGGCCCGGACACGAGCAGTACTTC. This encodes CASSLRPGHEQYF.

In this sample, this clonotype turned up many times. The chain employs TRBV28 and TRBJ2-1, with D hard to call. The CDR3 runs to 13 residues. Per germline, CDR1 MDHEN and CDR2 SYDVKM. V lost 3 bases to trimming and J lost 12 bases, with 15 bases between them. The DNA for the CDR3 is TGTGCCAGCAGTTTTGGGCCGTGGTGGGTGCAGTTCTTC. This codes for CASSFGPWWVQFF.

This chain joins TRBV7-9 and TRBJ2-5; 9 nucleotides match TRBD2. The CDR3 runs to 14 residues. CDR1 and CDR2 (germline): SEHNR, FQNEAQ (reference sequence). V was pared by 11 bases and J by 0 bases, with 7 bases of the junction left unmatched. CDR3 nucleotides: TGTGCCGGCGGGCCTAGCGGGAACCAAGAGACCCAGTACTTC. Amino acid sequence: CAGGPSGNQETQYF.

This rearrangement joins TRBV6-6 to TRBJ2-1, with TRBD1 matching 7 bases. CDR3 length: 15 residues. V was clipped by 5 bases and J by 4 bases; unmatched bases: 8. The germline V gene encodes CDR1 MNHNY and CDR2 SVGAGI (reference sequence). In nucleotides, the CDR3 is TGTGCCAGCAGTACTACAGGGGCAGGGTACAATGAGCAGTTCTTC. This translates into CASSTTGAGYNEQFF.

This clonotype is a singleton in its sample. V gene TRBV15 combines with J gene TRBJ2-4; 8 bases fit TRBD2. The CDR3 has 11 residues. Germline CDR1 and CDR2: LNHNV and YYDKDF (reference sequence). V lost 9 bases and J lost 9; bases outside the gene matches: 4. CDR3 sequence reads: CATRGGSIQYF. The CDR3 bases are TGTGCCACACGGGGGGGGTCCATTCAGTACTTC.

As to this clonotype: This clone may be a read error of a much larger clone one base away. V gene TRBV7-9 combines with J gene TRBJ2-3; D gene uncertain. Germline-derived CDR1 and CDR2 are SEHNR and FQNEAQ (reference sequence). The CDR3 loop spans 12 amino acids. Between the trimmed V and J ends, which lost 8 bases and 10 bases, there was a span of 16 bases. This CDR3 is CASGPRLGAQYF. For the CDR3, the DNA is TGTGCCAGCGGGCCCCGTCTAGGTGCGCAGTATTTT.

This clonotype has only a few counts. V usage is TRBV19 and J usage is TRBJ1-3; possible D gene TRBD1, 5 bases. CDR1 LNHDA and CDR2 SQIVND come from the germline V gene (reference sequence). This CDR3 spans 15 amino acids. V was cut by 7 bases and J by 9 bases, with 22 bases left in between. The chain's CDR3 is CASITRSRAGGTIYF. The CDR3, as DNA: TGTGCCAGTATCACTCGATCCAGGGCCGGAGGCACCATATATTTT.

V is TRBV25-1 and J is TRBJ1-4; the D is unclear. The CDR3 covers 15 residues. Trimming pared 1 base from V and 7 bases from J, leaving 13 bases between. The V gene's germline CDR1 is MGHDK and CDR2 SYGVNS. The CDR3 nucleotides read TGTGCCAGCAGTGAATGGTCCGGGGTGGTTGAAAAACTGTTTTTT. It yields the protein CASSEWSGVVEKLFF.

This clonotype was observed a handful of times. In DNA form, the CDR3 reads TGCGCCAGCAGCTTGCAGGACCGCTCCTACAATGAGCAGTTCTTC. It encodes CASSLQDRSYNEQFF. The J gene is TRBJ2-1, the V gene TRBV5-1; D not certain. The V end lost 1 base, the J end lost 0 bases, and 8 bases lay between the germline ends. In germline, CDR1 is SGHRS, CDR2 YFSETQ. The CDR3 consists of 15 residues.

This clonotype was recorded many times. The rearrangement joins TRBV6-1 to TRBJ2-3; possibly TRBD1 or TRBD2 for D (5 bases each). CDR1 and CDR2 from the germline V gene are MNHNS and SASEGT. Trimming removed 10 bases at V and 5 bases at J, with 10 bases between. The CDR3 has 11 amino acids. CDR3 residues: CATYGGDTQYF. CDR3 coding DNA: TGTGCCACCTATGGGGGAGATACGCAGTATTTT.

The chain joins TRBV20-1 to TRBJ1-4; D not resolved. The CDR3 covers 15 residues. Germline V CDR1 and CDR2: DFQATT, SNEGSKA (reference sequence). Trimming shortened V by 6 bases and J by 7 bases, and 21 bases separated the two germline ends. CDR3 DNA sequence: TGCAGTGCCGCGAGTATGGGCAGTGGCATTGAAAAACTGTTTTTT. It encodes CSAASMGSGIEKLFF.

This clonotype was recorded at least ten times. V and J are TRBV6-6 and TRBJ1-5; D unresolved. With 1 base removed from V and 1 base from J, the gap between germline ends came to 11 bases. In germline, CDR1 is MNHNY, CDR2 SVGAGI (reference sequence). The CDR3 totals 16 residues. The CDR3 sequence is CASSYLGSVSNQPQHF. As DNA, the CDR3 is TGTGCCAGCAGTTACTTGGGGAGCGTAAGCAATCAGCCCCAGCATTTT.